Each of the 18 T cell receptor beta chains below was sequenced from the same sample in a study of blood T cell repertoires in COVID-19. Repertoires were generated with immunoSEQ multiplex PCR, while TCRdb's copy carries only in-frame clones and drops some. Of some 250,000 clones in the sample, about 83% were seen once. Sequenced material: peripheral blood. The receptors shown here come from a man aged 25 to 40 who had recovered from COVID-19.

This sequence joins TRBV12-3 or TRBV12-4 and TRBJ1-1; D not resolved. The CDR3 totals 13 residues. V lost 6 bases and J lost 4, with 12 bases in between. This chain's CDR3 is CASSLVKPTEAFF. The DNA of the CDR3 is TGTGCCAGCAGCCTAGTGAAGCCCACTGAAGCTTTCTTT.

The chain employs TRBV13 and TRBJ1-1; TRBD1 agrees at 7 bases. The CDR3 is 15 residues long. V shed 5 bases and J 4 bases; nucleotides not matched to a gene: 10. Per the germline V gene, CDR1 is PRHDT and CDR2 is FYEKMQ (reference sequence). CDR3 DNA: TGTGCCAGCAGCAACTCCCGACAGGGCAGCACTGAAGCTTTCTTT. This codes for CASSNSRQGSTEAFF.

The chain couples TRBV25-1 to TRBJ1-2; 8 bases line up with TRBD1. The CDR3 spans 14 residues. From germline, CDR1 is MGHDK and CDR2 SYGVNS. Trimming removed 2 bases from V and 4 bases from J; junction bases left unmatched: 3. CDR3 sequence reads: CASSEGQGAYGYTF. For the CDR3, the DNA is TGTGCCAGCAGTGAAGGGCAGGGGGCCTATGGCTACACCTTC.

This clone was counted only a few times. V usage is TRBV5-1 and J usage is TRBJ1-1; 8 bases are shared with TRBD1. There are 14 residues in the CDR3. The germline CDR1 and CDR2 sequences are SGHRS and YFSETQ. The V gene end was trimmed by 2 bases and the J gene end by 5 bases; junction bases not matched to a gene: 5. CDR3 DNA sequence: TGCGCCAGCAGCTTCTTGGACAGGGAGACTGAAGCTTTCTTT. Protein product: CASSFLDRETEAFF.

The chain has TRBV6-6 and TRBJ1-1; no reliable D call. The V gene lost 3 bases and the J gene lost 1 base, with 6 bases spanning the gap. CDR1 and CDR2 (germline): MNHNY, SVGAGI (reference sequence). There are 13 residues in the CDR3. The DNA of the CDR3 is TGTGCCAGCAGTTATATGAGGAACACTGAAGCTTTCTTT. It yields the protein CASSYMRNTEAFF.

V gene TRBV7-2 combines with J gene TRBJ2-5, with TRBD2 matching 8 bases. Germline CDR1 SGHTA, CDR2 FQGNSA. The CDR3 contains 15 residues. J lost 4 bases, V lost 5 bases, and 9 bases had no gene match. This chain's CDR3 is CASSPPAGAGETQYF. The CDR3 nucleotides are TGTGCCAGCAGCCCTCCAGCGGGGGCAGGAGAGACCCAGTACTTC.

V is TRBV11-2 and J is TRBJ1-1, with D maybe TRBD1 (5 bases). Germline V gene lookup returns CDR1 SGHAT and CDR2 FQNNGV. V shed 5 bases and J shed 3 bases, with 25 bases lying between them. The CDR3 is made up of 18 amino acids. CDR3: CASSLGMGLRGRHTEAFF. The CDR3, as DNA: TGTGCCAGCAGCCTAGGGATGGGACTTCGAGGTCGGCACACTGAAGCTTTCTTT.

The V call is TRBV29-1, the J call TRBJ1-3; D might be TRBD1 (6 bases). Per the germline V gene, CDR1 is SQVTM and CDR2 is ANQGSEA. This CDR3 has 17 amino acids. V lost 8 bases and J 0 bases, leaving 23 bases between the germline ends. CDR3 DNA: TGCAGCCCAACAGGGCCTCCTAATGTCCCCTCTGGAAACACCATATATTTT. It codes for CSPTGPPNVPSGNTIYF.

The CDR3 DNA is TGTGCCAGCTCCCGCGACAGGGGGCAGGAGCCCCAGCATTTT. It is translated as CASSRDRGQEPQHF. This chain links TRBV18 with TRBJ1-5; 10 bases line up with TRBD1. The CDR3 consists of 14 residues. Losses at the gene ends were 6 bases for V and 8 bases for J; bases not matched to a gene: 7. The V gene's germline CDR1 is KGHSH and CDR2 LQKENI.

The chain combines TRBV7-6 with TRBJ1-3; 10 bases align to TRBD1. This CDR3 is built from 16 residues. Looked up from germline, CDR1 is SGHVS and CDR2 is FNYEAQ. V shed 3 bases, J shed 2 bases, and the junction held 4 bases outside the gene matches. The CDR3 bases are TGTGCCAGCAGCTTGCTCGGACAGGGGGCTGGAAACACCATATATTTT. Translating gives CASSLLGQGAGNTIYF. Full variable domain (rest looked up from reference TRBV7-6 and TRBJ1-3): GAGVSQSPRYKVTKRGQDVALRCDPISGHVSLYWYRQALGQGPEFLTYFNYEAQQDKSGLPNDRFSAERPEGSISTLTIQRTEQRDSAMYRCASSLLGQGAGNTIYFGEGSWLTVV.

The chain has TRBV27 and TRBJ1-1, with D unclear. This CDR3 has 14 residues. Germline assignment: CDR1 MNHEY and CDR2 SMNVEV (reference sequence). Trimming took off 3 bases at V and 4 bases at J, with 12 bases between the two ends. CDR3 nucleotides: TGTGCCAGCAGTTTTAGAGGGTGGGGCACTGAAGCTTTCTTT. Translated, it gives CASSFRGWGTEAFF.

The chain uses TRBV5-1 and TRBJ2-5; the match to TRBD1 covers 11 bases. Germline CDR1 SGHRS, CDR2 YFSETQ. This CDR3 has 15 residues. V dropped 4 bases and J dropped 9; count of bases not matched to a gene: 11. The CDR3 DNA reads TGCGCCAGCAGCCTGCGACCGGGACAGGGGGGTTCCCAGTACTTC. Encoded protein: CASSLRPGQGGSQYF.

The chain has TRBV25-1 and TRBJ2-3, with D perhaps TRBD1 (6 bases). The length of the CDR3 is 17 residues. Germline V gene lookup returns CDR1 MGHDK and CDR2 SYGVNS. Trimming shortened V by 0 bases and J by 1 base, and 14 bases separated the two germline ends. The CDR3 reads CASSEYRLAGGTDTQYF. For the CDR3, the DNA is TGTGCCAGCAGTGAATATAGGTTAGCAGGGGGCACAGATACGCAGTATTTT.

The gene calls are TRBV11-1 and TRBJ2-3; D might be TRBD2 (6 bases). Germline CDR1 SGHAT, CDR2 FQDESV (reference sequence). This CDR3 contains 15 residues. V gave up 7 bases and J gave up 2 bases, with 16 bases separating them. This CDR3 reads CASTPLGGNTDTQYF. In DNA, the CDR3 is TGTGCCAGCACCCCACTCGGGGGAAACACAGATACGCAGTATTTT. The full variable domain, in which reference TRBV11-1 and TRBJ2-3 provide the parts outside the CDR3, is EAEVAQSPRYKITEKSQAVAFWCDPISGHATLYWYRQILGQGPELLVQFQDESVVDDSQLPKDRFSAERLKGVDSTLKIQPAELGDSAMYLCASTPLGGNTDTQYFGPGTRLTVL.

This clone was detected only a few times. The chain links TRBV7-8 to TRBJ1-4; 8 bases match TRBD1. This CDR3 has 15 amino acids. With V trimmed by 5 bases and J by 7 bases, 9 bases remained unmatched. Germline V gene sequence: CDR1 SGHVS, CDR2 FQNEAQ. The CDR3 sequence is CASSQRTGRTEKLFF. CDR3 DNA sequence: TGTGCCAGCAGCCAACGGACAGGGAGGACTGAAAAACTGTTTTTT.

This chain connects TRBV12-3 or TRBV12-4 to TRBJ1-1, with 9 bases that match TRBD1. There are 12 residues in the CDR3. Trimming took 7 bases from V and 11 from J; bases not matched to a gene: 8. The CDR3 DNA is TGTGCCAGCAACCCGGGACAGGGCCGTGCTTTCTTT. Translation: CASNPGQGRAFF.

V is TRBV4-1 and J is TRBJ2-1; a possible D gene is TRBD2 (5 bases). The germline gives CDR1 MGHRA, CDR2 YSYEKL. Trimming left V 6 bases short and J 7 bases short, with 13 bases between. The CDR3 contains 13 residues. The CDR3 sequence: CASSVTRTNEQFF. The CDR3 DNA is TGCGCCAGCAGTGTAACTAGGACGAATGAGCAGTTCTTC.

The chain is built from TRBV6-5 and TRBJ2-2; TRBD2 agrees at 7 bases. The V gene's germline CDR1 is MNHEY and CDR2 SVGAGI. V lost 5 bases to trimming and J lost 5 bases; unmatched junction nucleotides: 2. The CDR3 spans 13 residues. For the CDR3, the DNA is TGTGCCAGCAGTAGGACTAGTACCGGGGAGCTGTTTTTT. This encodes CASSRTSTGELFF.